This T cell receptor (beta chain) comes out of a study of lymphopenia after photon versus proton radiotherapy. General study findings and limits: Post-nadir TCR diversity decline inversely tracked overall survival among those who died.

Produced via immunoSEQ multiplex PCR; TCRdb's table is partial and in-frame only. The sample lists 25,000 to 30,000 clones; around 90% were seen once. Germline CDR1 and CDR2: SGHAT and FQDESV (reference sequence). Trimming removed 5 bases from V and 1 base from J, with 12 bases in between. The CDR3 sequence is 14 residues long. Notes on this clone: What it recognizes is unknown.

The clonotype originates from a woman aged 45-65 years with cholangiocarcinoma. This sample comprised peripheral blood, obtained from a patient treated with photon-based radiotherapy. The rearrangement uses TRBV11-1 and TRBJ2-7; D is unclear. CDR3 coding DNA: TGTGCCAGCAGCCCGCAACCCGGATCCTACGAGCAGTACTTC. Translated: CASSPQPGSYEQYF.